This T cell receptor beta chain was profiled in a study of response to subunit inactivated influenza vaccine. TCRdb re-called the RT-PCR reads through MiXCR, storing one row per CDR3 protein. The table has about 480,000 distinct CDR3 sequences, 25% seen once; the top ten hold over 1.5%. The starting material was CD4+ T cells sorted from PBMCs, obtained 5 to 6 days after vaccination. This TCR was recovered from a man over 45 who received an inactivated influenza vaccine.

CDR3 in DNA: TGTGCCAGCAGCTTACTAGGGACAGGGGGCTACGAGCAGTACTTC. Translated: CASSLLGTGGYEQYF. The chain has TRBV7-2 and TRBJ2-7; the match to TRBD1 covers 11 bases. The CDR3 contains 15 residues. Germline CDR1 is SGHTA and CDR2 is FQGNSA. J gave up 3 bases and V 2 bases, and 3 bases lay outside the gene matches. The variable domain in full, with the rest retrieved from reference TRBV7-2 and TRBJ2-7, is GAGVSQSPSNKVTEKGKDVELRCDPISGHTALYWYRQSLGQGLEFLIYFQGNSAPDKSGLPSDRFSAERTGGSVSTLTIQRTQQEDSAVYLCASSLLGTGGYEQYFGPGTRLTVT.